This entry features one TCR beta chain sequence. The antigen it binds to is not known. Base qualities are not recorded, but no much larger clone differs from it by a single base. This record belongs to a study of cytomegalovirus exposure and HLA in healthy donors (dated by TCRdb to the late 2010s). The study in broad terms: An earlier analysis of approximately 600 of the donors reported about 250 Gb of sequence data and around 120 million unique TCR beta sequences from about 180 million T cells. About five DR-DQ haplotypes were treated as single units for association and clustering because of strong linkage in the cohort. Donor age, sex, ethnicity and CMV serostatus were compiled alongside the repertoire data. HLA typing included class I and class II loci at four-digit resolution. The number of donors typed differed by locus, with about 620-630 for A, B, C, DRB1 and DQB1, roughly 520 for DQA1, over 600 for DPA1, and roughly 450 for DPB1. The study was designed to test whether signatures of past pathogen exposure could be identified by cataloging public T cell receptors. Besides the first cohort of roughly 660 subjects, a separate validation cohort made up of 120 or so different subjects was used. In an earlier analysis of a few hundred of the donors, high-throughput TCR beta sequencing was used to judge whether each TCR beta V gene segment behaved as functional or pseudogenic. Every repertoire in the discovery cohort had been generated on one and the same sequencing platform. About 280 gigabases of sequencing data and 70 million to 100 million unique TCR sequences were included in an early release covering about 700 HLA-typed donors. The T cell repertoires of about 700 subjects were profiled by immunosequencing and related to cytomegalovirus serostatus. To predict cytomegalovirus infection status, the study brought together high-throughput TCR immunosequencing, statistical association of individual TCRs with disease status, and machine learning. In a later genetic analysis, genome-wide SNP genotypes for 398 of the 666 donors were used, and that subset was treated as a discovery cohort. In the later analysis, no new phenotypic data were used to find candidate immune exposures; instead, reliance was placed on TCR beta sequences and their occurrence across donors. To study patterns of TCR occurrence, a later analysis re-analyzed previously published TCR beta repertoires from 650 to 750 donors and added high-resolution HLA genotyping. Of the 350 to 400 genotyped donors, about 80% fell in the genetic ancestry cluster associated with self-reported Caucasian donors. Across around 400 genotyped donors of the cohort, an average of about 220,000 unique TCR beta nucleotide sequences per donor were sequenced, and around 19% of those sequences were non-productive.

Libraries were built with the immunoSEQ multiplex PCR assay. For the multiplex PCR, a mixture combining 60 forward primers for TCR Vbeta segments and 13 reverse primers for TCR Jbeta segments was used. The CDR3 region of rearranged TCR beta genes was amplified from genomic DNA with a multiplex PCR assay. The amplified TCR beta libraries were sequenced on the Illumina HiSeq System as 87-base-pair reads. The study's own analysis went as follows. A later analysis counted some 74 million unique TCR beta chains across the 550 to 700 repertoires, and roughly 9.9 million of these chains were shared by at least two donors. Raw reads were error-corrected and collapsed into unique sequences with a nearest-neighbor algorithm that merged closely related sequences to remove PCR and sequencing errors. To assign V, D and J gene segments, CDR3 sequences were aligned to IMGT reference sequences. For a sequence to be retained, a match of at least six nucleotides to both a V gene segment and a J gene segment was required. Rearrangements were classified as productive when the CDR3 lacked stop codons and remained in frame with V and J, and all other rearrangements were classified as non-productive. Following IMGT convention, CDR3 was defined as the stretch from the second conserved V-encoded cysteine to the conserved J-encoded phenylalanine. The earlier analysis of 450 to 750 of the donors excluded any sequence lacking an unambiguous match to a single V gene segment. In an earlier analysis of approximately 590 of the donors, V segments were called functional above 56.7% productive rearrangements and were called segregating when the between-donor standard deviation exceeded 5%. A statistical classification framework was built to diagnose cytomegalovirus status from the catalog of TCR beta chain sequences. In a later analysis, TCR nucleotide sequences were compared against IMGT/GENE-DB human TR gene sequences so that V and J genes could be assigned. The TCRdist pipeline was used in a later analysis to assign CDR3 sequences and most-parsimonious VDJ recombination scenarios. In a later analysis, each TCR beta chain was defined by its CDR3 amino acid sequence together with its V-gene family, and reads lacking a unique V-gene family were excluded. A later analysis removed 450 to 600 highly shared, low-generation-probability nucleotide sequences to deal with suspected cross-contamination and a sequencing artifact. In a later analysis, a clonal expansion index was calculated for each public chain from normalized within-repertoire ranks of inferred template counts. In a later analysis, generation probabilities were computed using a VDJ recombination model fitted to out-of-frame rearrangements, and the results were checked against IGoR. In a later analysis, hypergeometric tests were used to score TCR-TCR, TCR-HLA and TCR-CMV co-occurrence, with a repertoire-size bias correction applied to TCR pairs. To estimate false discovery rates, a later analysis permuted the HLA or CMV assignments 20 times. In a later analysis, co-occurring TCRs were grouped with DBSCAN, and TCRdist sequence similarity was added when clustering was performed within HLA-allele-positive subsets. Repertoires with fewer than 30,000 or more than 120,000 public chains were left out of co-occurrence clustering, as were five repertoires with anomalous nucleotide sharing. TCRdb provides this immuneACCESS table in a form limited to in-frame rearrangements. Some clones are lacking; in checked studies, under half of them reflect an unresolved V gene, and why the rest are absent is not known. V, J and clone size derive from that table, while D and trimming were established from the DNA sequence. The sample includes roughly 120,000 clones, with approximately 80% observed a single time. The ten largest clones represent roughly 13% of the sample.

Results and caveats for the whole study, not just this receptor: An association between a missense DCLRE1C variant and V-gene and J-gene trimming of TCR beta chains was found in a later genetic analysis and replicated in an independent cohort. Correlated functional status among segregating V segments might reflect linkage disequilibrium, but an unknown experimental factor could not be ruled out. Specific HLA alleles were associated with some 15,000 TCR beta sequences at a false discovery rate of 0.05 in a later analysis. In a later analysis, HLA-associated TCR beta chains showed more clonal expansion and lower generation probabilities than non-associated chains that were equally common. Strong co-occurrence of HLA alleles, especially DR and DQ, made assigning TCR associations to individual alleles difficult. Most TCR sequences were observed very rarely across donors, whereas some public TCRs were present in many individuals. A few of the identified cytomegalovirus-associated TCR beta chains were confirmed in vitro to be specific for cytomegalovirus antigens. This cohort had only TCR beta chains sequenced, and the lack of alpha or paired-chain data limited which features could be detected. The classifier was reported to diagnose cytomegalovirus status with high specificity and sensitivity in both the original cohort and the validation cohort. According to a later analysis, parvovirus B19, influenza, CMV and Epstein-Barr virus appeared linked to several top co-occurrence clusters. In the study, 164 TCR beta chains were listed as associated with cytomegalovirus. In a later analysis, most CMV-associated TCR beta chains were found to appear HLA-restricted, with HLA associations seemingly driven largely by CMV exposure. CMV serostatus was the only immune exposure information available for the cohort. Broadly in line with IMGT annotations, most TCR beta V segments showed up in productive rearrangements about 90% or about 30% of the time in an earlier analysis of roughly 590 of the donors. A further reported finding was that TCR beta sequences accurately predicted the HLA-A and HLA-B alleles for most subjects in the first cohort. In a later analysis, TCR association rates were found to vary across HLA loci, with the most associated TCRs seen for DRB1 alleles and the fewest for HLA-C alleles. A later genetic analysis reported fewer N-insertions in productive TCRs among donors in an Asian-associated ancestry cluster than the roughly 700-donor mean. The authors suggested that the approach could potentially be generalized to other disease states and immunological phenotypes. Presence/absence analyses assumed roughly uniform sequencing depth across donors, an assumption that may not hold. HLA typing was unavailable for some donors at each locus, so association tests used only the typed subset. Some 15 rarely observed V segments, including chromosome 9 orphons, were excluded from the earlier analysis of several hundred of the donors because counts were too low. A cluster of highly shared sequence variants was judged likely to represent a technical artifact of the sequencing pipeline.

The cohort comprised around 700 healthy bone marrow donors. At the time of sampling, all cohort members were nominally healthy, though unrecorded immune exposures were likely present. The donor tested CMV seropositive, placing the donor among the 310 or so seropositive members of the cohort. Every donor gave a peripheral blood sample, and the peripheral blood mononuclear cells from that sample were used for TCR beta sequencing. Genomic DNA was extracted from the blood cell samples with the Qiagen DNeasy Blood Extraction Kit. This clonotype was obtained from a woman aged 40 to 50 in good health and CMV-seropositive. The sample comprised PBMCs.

The CDR3 protein: CASSLSEERNTEAFF. The nucleotide sequence is TGCGCCAGCAGCTTAAGCGAGGAGAGGAACACTGAAGCTTTCTTT. This chain joins TRBV5-1 to TRBJ1-1; no D gene can be assigned with confidence. Taken from cysteine to phenylalanine, the CDR3 has 15 residues. Kept here is only the CDR3 DNA, which spans 45 bases and is read in frame from base 1. V was cut back by 2 bases and J by 1 base, leaving a gap of 12 bases between them. As encoded in the germline V gene, CDR1 is SGHRS while CDR2 is YFSETQ.